The 24 T cell receptor beta chains below come from one sample, sequenced in a study of T cells after yellow fever vaccination. TCRdb re-derived calls from the 5' RACE reads in MiXCR, one entry per CDR3 protein. The sample holds about 580,000 distinct CDR3 sequences, around a sixth seen once. The starting material was PBMCs, obtained 5 days after the first yellow fever vaccination. The receptors stem from a man aged 18-30 years who received the YFV17D yellow fever vaccine.

This clonotype came up many times. The chain uses TRBV11-3 and TRBJ2-2; D assignment may be TRBD1 or TRBD2 (5 bases each). The CDR3 covers 13 residues. CDR1 SGHNT and CDR2 YENEEA come from the germline V gene. With 3 bases removed from V and 6 bases from J, the gap between germline ends came to 8 bases. In nucleotides, the CDR3 is TGTGCCAGCAGCTTGAGGGGACCCGGGGAGCTGTTTTTT. This gives the protein CASSLRGPGELFF. The full variable domain, its missing parts supplied by reference TRBV11-3 and TRBJ2-2, is EAGVVQSPRYKIIEKKQPVAFWCNPISGHNTLYWYLQNLGQGPELLIRYENEEAVDDSQLPKDRFSAERLKGVDSTLKIQPAELGDSAVYLCASSLRGPGELFFGEGSRLTVL.

The gene calls are TRBV7-8 and TRBJ1-4, with D perhaps matching TRBD1 (5 bases). This CDR3 contains 14 residues. The V gene lost 2 bases and the J gene lost 8 bases, with 12 bases spanning the gap. Germline lookup yields CDR1 SGHVS and CDR2 FQNEAQ. CDR3 protein: CASSLWGSREKLFF. CDR3 DNA sequence: TGTGCCAGCAGCTTATGGGGGTCGAGGGAAAAACTGTTTTTT.

This clonotype was picked up a small number of times. The V and J genes are TRBV6-8 and TRBJ2-5; tentatively, D is TRBD1 (5 bases). The CDR3 contains 13 residues. Between the trimmed V and J ends, which lost 0 bases and 4 bases, there was a span of 6 bases. Germline V gene sequence: CDR1 MNHGY, CDR2 SAAAGT. The CDR3 here is CASSYSGRETQYF. The CDR3 nucleotides read TGTGCCAGCAGTTACTCGGGGCGAGAGACCCAGTACTTC.

Only a few counts were recorded for this clonotype. The chain employs TRBV11-2 and TRBJ2-2; D gene uncertain. This CDR3 region has 17 residues. CDR1 SGHAT and CDR2 FQNNGV come from the germline V gene. Deletions cut 0 bases from V and 0 bases from J, with 11 bases between. CDR3 nucleotide sequence: TGTGCCAGCAGCTTAGATCCCGGGTTAGCGAACACCGGGGAGCTGTTTTTT. This gives the protein CASSLDPGLANTGELFF.

The chain is built from TRBV25-1 and TRBJ2-3; the D is unclear. The CDR3 loop spans 16 amino acids. Trimming shortened V by 2 bases and J by 6 bases, and 18 bases separated the two germline ends. Germline CDR1 and CDR2: MGHDK and SYGVNS. The DNA for the CDR3 is TGTGCCAGCAGTGAAGTTAAGGCCCGGACCTGGGATACGCAGTATTTT. Residues: CASSEVKARTWDTQYF.

This clonotype was observed at least ten times. The rearrangement links TRBV4-3 to TRBJ2-5; 8 bases match TRBD1. Germline trimming cut 4 bases from V and 3 bases from J; bases unmatched to any gene: 4. Germline CDR1 LGHNA, CDR2 YSLEER. The CDR3 contains 14 residues. CDR3 amino acids: CASSRGQGKETQYF. The CDR3 DNA sequence: TGCGCCAGCAGCCGCGGACAGGGTAAAGAGACCCAGTACTTC.

The gene calls are TRBV20-1 and TRBJ2-1, with D perhaps TRBD2 (5 bases). V lost 1 base, J lost 1 base, and 20 bases lay in between. This CDR3 region has 18 residues. Germline assignment: CDR1 DFQATT and CDR2 SNEGSKA (reference sequence). Here the CDR3 reads CSARGGNEILASYNEQFF. CDR3 coding DNA: TGCAGTGCTAGAGGTGGGAACGAAATCCTAGCTTCCTACAATGAGCAGTTCTTC.

The rearrangement joins TRBV7-9 to TRBJ1-4; D is perhaps TRBD1 (5 bases). The germline V and J ends were trimmed by 4 bases and 5 bases, with 14 bases remaining between them. Germline loops: CDR1 SEHNR, CDR2 FQNEAQ (reference sequence). This CDR3 is 15 amino acids long. This chain's CDR3 is CASSSPGGGNEKLFF. CDR3 sequence (DNA): TGTGCCAGCAGCTCACCGGGGGGAGGAAATGAAAAACTGTTTTTT.

The rearrangement uses TRBV11-1 and TRBJ2-3, with TRBD1 identical over 7 bases. This CDR3 is 16 amino acids long. CDR1 and CDR2 from the germline V gene are SGHAT and FQDESV (reference sequence). V lost 5 bases, J lost 0 bases, and 8 bases stayed unmatched. Here the CDR3 DNA reads TGTGCCAGCAGCCCTTGGACAGGCCCTAGCACAGATACGCAGTATTTT. Amino acid sequence: CASSPWTGPSTDTQYF.

This clonotype was detected only a few times. The J gene is TRBJ1-5, the V gene TRBV7-3; D is ambiguous. Germline V gene lookup returns CDR1 SGHTA and CDR2 FQGTGA. The CDR3 spans 20 residues. The V end was cut by 2 bases, the J end by 0 bases, with 23 bases between. The CDR3 is CASSLLDPPPLAYSNQPQHF. CDR3 nucleotides: TGTGCCAGCAGCTTATTGGACCCTCCGCCCCTTGCATATAGCAATCAGCCCCAGCATTTT.

This rearrangement joins TRBV5-4 to TRBJ2-4, with 9 bases matching TRBD2. Germline CDR1 and CDR2: SGHNT and YYREEE (reference sequence). The CDR3 is 15 amino acids. With 4 bases clipped from V and 6 bases from J, the junction kept 8 bases outside the gene matches. CDR3 in DNA: TGTGCCAGCAGCCCCGGGACTAGCTTCTCAAACATTCAGTACTTC. This translates into CASSPGTSFSNIQYF.

The rearrangement uses TRBV20-1 and TRBJ2-3; D unclear. The CDR3 is made up of 15 amino acids. The germline V gene has CDR1 DFQATT and CDR2 SNEGSKA (reference sequence). Trimming removed 0 bases at V and 2 bases at J, with 12 bases between. The CDR3 nucleotides read TGCAGTGCTAGAGATGGGGTAGCTTCCACAGATACGCAGTATTTT. Translation: CSARDGVASTDTQYF.

This chain joins TRBV5-1 and TRBJ2-1; tentatively, D is TRBD2 (5 bases). CDR1 and CDR2 (germline): SGHRS, YFSETQ. CDR3 length: 14 residues. V was clipped by 4 bases and J by 5 bases, with 13 bases between them. The CDR3 region is CASSTGNPHNEQFF. The CDR3 coding sequence is TGCGCCAGCAGCACGGGGAACCCTCACAATGAGCAGTTCTTC.

The chain recombines TRBV12-3 or TRBV12-4 with TRBJ2-1; TRBD1 agrees at 11 bases. CDR3 size: 17 residues. J gave up 2 bases and V 5 bases, and 8 bases lay outside the gene matches. The CDR3 nucleotides read TGTGCCAGCAGTCTGGGACAGGGGGGGTTCCCCTACAATGAGCAGTTCTTC. As protein: CASSLGQGGFPYNEQFF.

This clonotype has only one observation. This chain joins TRBV7-2 and TRBJ2-4; maybe TRBD2 (6 bases). The length of the CDR3 is 14 residues. The ends were cut back, 1 base at V and 9 bases at J, with 13 bases in the middle. Germline V CDR1 and CDR2: SGHTA, FQGNSA. CDR3 nucleotides: TGTGCCAGCAGCTTAGGGGGAGGTCAAACCATTCAGTACTTC. Amino acids: CASSLGGGQTIQYF.

The chain couples TRBV6-2 or TRBV6-3 to TRBJ1-1; 9 bases agree with TRBD1. Trimming at V came to 7 bases and at J to 0 bases, leaving 9 bases not matched to a gene. This CDR3 comprises 16 residues. Per germline, CDR1 MNHEY and CDR2 SVGEGT. CDR3 nucleotide sequence: TGTGCCAGCATCCCTCACGGACAGGGGATGAACACTGAAGCTTTCTTT. As protein: CASIPHGQGMNTEAFF.

This clonotype was recorded at least ten times. Written as DNA, the CDR3 is TGTGCCAGCAGCTACGGACAGAACACTGAAGCTTTCTTT. Amino acid sequence: CASSYGQNTEAFF. This chain links TRBV6-6 with TRBJ1-1; possible D gene TRBD1, 5 bases. Germline CDR1 reads MNHNY; CDR2 reads SVGAGI (reference sequence). The CDR3 is made up of 13 amino acids. V was clipped by 6 bases and J by 1 base, with 9 bases between them.

This clonotype turned up a few times. J is TRBJ1-5 and V is TRBV11-2; TRBD1 agrees at 8 bases. This CDR3 region has 15 residues. The ends lost 5 bases at V and 6 bases at J; junction bases unmatched: 9. The germline V gene encodes CDR1 SGHAT and CDR2 FQNNGV. The CDR3 DNA is TGTGCCAGCAGCCGGACGGGGACAGGCCCTCAGCCCCAGCATTTT. The encoded protein is CASSRTGTGPQPQHF.

The chain is built from TRBV7-8 and TRBJ2-1, with a weak D call TRBD1 (5 bases). The CDR3 consists of 15 residues. Germline CDR1 is SGHVS and CDR2 is FQNEAQ. V lost 5 bases to trimming and J lost 4 bases, with 15 bases between them. The CDR3 sequence is CASSGRQSRYNEQFF. In nucleotides, the CDR3 is TGTGCCAGCAGCGGACGACAGTCCCGGTACAATGAGCAGTTCTTC.

The V and J genes are TRBV5-1 and TRBJ2-3; D may be TRBD2 (6 bases). The CDR3 totals 15 residues. V lost 0 bases and J 4 bases, leaving 12 bases between the germline ends. Per germline, CDR1 SGHRS and CDR2 YFSETQ. CDR3 region: CASSLAGLGSDTQYF. As DNA, the CDR3 is TGCGCCAGCAGCTTGGCGGGACTCGGGTCAGATACGCAGTATTTT.

This chain uses TRBV5-4 with TRBJ1-2, with 11 positions matching TRBD1. This CDR3 spans 12 amino acids. Germline V gene sequence: CDR1 SGHNT, CDR2 YYREEE (reference sequence). CDR3 nucleotides: TGTGTCTGGGACAGGGGGAAATATGGCTACACCTTC. Translation: CVWDRGKYGYTF. The whole variable domain, remainder taken from reference TRBV5-4 and TRBJ1-2, is ETGVTQSPTHLIKTRGQQVTLRCSSQSGHNTVSWYQQALGQGPQFIFQYYREEENGRGNFPPRFSGLQFPNYSSELNVNALELDDSALYLCVWDRGKYGYTFGSGTRLTVV.

This clonotype has just a few counts. The rearrangement joins TRBV25-1 to TRBJ1-2; 11 bases agree with TRBD1. V lost 2 bases to trimming and J lost 6 bases; unmatched junction nucleotides: 2. CDR1 is MGHDK, CDR2 SYGVNS, per germline. The CDR3 contains 14 residues. CDR3 amino acids: CASSERGQGDGYTF. DNA of the CDR3: TGTGCCAGCAGTGAAAGGGGACAGGGGGATGGCTACACCTTC.

J is TRBJ2-6 and V is TRBV4-1; D not resolved. There are 17 residues in the CDR3. The germline gives CDR1 MGHRA, CDR2 YSYEKL. With 0 bases removed from V and 0 bases from J, the gap between germline ends came to 9 bases. CDR3 bases: TGCGCCAGCAGCCAAGACGTCAGACCCTCTGGGGCCAACGTCCTGACTTTC. This gives the protein CASSQDVRPSGANVLTF.

This clonotype turned up a few times. This chain links TRBV3-1 with TRBJ1-2; D gene unclear. Germline values: CDR1 LGHDT, CDR2 YNNKEL (reference sequence). The CDR3 extends over 16 amino acids. Trimming removed 0 bases at V and 1 base at J, with 12 bases between. DNA of the CDR3: TGTGCCAGCAGCCAAGATCTGGAGACTGTTAACTATGGCTACACCTTC. It is translated as CASSQDLETVNYGYTF.